The 2 T cell receptor beta chains presented below share a single source sample, sequenced in a study of T cell responses to AZD1222 COVID-19 vaccine. TCRdb's copy holds only in-frame clones and misses some; the assay was immunoSEQ multiplex PCR. The table shows 90,000 to 150,000 clones, with around nine tenths occurring only once. Material: peripheral blood, obtained on day 0 of AZD1222 vaccination. Receptors originate from an adult in good health.

This rearrangement joins TRBV19 to TRBJ1-6; possibly TRBD1 for D (5 bases). CDR1 is LNHDA and CDR2 is SQIVND in the germline V gene (reference sequence). This CDR3 is built from 15 residues. Trimming cost V 6 bases and J 9 bases, with 18 bases left between them. CDR3 in amino acids: CASRTLGGAGSPLHF. CDR3 nucleotides: TGTGCCAGTAGGACTCTCGGGGGAGCGGGTTCACCCCTCCACTTT. Filled out from reference TRBV19 and TRBJ1-6, the complete variable domain reads DGGITQSPKYLFRKEGQNVTLSCEQNLNHDAMYWYRQDPGQGLRLIYYSQIVNDFQKGDIAEGYSVSREKKESFPLTVTSAQKNPTAFYLCASRTLGGAGSPLHFGNGTRLTVT.

The V gene is TRBV18, the J gene TRBJ2-2, with 11 bases matching TRBD1. Germline CDR1 is KGHSH and CDR2 is LQKENI. The V and J ends lost 0 bases and 4 bases, in that order; junction bases with no gene match: 1. The CDR3 is made up of 16 amino acids. The CDR3 nucleotides are TGTGCCAGCTCACCACCGGGACAGGGGGGCACCGGGGAGCTGTTTTTT. It codes for CASSPPGQGGTGELFF.